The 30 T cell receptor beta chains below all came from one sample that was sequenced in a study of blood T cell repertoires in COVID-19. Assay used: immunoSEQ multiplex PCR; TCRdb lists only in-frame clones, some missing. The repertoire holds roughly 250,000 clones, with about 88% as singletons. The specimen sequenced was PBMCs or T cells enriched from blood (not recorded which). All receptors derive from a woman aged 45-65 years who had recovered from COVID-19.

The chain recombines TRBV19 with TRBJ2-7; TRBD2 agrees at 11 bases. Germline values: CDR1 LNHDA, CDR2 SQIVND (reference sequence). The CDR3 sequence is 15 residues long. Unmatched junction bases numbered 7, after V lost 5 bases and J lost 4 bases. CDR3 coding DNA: TGTGCCAGTAGTGCAACTAGCGGGAGTTGGTACGAGCAGTACTTC. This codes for CASSATSGSWYEQYF.

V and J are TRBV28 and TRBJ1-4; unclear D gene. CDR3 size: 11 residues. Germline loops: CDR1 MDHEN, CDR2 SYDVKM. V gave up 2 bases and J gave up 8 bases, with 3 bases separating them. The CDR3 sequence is CASSLEEKLFF. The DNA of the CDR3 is TGTGCCAGCAGTTTAGAGGAAAAACTGTTTTTT.

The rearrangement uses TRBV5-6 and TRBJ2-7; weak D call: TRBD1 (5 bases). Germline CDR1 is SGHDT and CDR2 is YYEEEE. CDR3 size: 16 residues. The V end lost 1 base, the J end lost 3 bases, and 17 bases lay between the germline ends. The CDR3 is CASSLRGHLTGYEQYF. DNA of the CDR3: TGTGCCAGCAGCTTGAGAGGACACCTCACCGGCTACGAGCAGTACTTC.

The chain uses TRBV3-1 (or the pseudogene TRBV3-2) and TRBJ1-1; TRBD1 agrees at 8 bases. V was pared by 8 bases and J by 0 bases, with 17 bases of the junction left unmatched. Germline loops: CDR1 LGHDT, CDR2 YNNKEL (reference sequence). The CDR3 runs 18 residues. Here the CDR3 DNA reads TGTGCCAGCCCGGATACCGGACAGGGCACATCTATGAACACTGAAGCTTTCTTT. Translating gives CASPDTGQGTSMNTEAFF.

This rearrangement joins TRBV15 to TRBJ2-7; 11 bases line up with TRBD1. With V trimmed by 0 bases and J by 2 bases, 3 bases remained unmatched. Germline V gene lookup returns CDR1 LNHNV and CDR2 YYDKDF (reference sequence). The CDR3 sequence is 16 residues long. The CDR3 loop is CATSRDRGQGAYEQYF. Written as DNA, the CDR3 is TGTGCCACCAGCAGAGACCGGGGACAGGGGGCCTACGAGCAGTACTTC.

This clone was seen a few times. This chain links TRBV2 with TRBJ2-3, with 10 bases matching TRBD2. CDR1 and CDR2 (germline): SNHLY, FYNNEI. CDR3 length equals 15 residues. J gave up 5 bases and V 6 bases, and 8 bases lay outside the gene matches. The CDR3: CASRQTSGIGDTQYF. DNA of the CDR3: TGTGCCAGCAGACAAACTAGCGGGATCGGAGATACGCAGTATTTT.

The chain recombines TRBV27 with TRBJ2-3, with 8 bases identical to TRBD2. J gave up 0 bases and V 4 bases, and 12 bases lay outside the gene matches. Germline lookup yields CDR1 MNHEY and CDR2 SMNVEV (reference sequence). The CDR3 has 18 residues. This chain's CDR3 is CASSSDSGILSSTDTQYF. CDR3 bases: TGTGCCAGCAGTTCCGATAGCGGGATACTCTCTAGCACAGATACGCAGTATTTT.

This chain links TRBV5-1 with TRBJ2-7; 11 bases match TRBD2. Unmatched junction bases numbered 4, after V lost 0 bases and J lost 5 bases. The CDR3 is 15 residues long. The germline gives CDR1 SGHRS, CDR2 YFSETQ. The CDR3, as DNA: TGCGCCAGCAGCTTGGTTCCTAGCGGGAGGAACGAGCAGTACTTC. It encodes CASSLVPSGRNEQYF.

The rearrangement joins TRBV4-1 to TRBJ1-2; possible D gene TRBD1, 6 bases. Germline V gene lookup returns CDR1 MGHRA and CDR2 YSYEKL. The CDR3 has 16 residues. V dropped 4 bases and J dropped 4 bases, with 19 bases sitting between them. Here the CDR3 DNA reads TGCGCCAGCAGCCGAGCGACAGGACTTATTATCTATGGCTACACCTTC. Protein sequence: CASSRATGLIIYGYTF.

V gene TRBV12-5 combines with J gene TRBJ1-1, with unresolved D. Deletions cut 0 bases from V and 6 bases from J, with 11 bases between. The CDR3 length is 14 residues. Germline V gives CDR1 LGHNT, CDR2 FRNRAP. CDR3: CASGLVLTGAEAFF. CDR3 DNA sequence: TGTGCTAGTGGTTTGGTACTGACGGGAGCTGAAGCTTTCTTT.

CDR3 nucleotides: TGTGCCATCGGTCAGGGGCGGATTGAGAAAGCTTTCTTT. Translating gives CAIGQGRIEKAFF. This chain joins TRBV10-3 and TRBJ1-1; tentative D call: TRBD1 (6 bases). Germline V gene sequence: CDR1 ENHRY, CDR2 SYGVKD. The V end lost 8 bases, the J end lost 9 bases, and 19 bases lay between the germline ends. This CDR3 has 13 residues.

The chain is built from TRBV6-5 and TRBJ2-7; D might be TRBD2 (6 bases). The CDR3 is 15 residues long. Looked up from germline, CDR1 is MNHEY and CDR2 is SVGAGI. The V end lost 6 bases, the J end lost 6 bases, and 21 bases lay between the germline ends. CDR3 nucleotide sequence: TGTGCCAGCAGGACCCTAAGCGGGTTAGGCCCCGAGCAGTACTTC. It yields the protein CASRTLSGLGPEQYF.

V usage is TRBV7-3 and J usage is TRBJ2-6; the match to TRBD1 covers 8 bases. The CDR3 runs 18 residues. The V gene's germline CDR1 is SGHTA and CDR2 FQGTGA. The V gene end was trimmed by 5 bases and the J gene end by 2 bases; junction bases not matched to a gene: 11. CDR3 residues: CASSTPDRAQTGANVLTF. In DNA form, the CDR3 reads TGTGCCAGCAGCACCCCGGACAGGGCCCAGACTGGGGCCAACGTCCTGACTTTC.

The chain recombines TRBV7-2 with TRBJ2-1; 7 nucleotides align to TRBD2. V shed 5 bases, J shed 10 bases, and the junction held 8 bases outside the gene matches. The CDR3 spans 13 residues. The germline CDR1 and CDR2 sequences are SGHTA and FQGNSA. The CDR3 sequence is CASSPTSVGEQFF. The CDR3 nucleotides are TGTGCCAGCAGCCCTACTAGCGTAGGCGAGCAGTTCTTC.

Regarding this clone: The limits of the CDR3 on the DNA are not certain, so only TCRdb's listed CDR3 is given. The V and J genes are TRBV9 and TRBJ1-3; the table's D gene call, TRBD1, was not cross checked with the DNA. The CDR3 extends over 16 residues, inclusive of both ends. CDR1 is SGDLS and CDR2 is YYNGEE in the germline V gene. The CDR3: CASSTTVAGAGNTIYF.

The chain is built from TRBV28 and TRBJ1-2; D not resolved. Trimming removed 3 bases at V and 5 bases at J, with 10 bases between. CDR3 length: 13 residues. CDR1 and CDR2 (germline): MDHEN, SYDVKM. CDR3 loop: CASSFPRDYGYTF. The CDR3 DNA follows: TGTGCCAGCAGTTTCCCGAGAGATTATGGCTACACCTTC.

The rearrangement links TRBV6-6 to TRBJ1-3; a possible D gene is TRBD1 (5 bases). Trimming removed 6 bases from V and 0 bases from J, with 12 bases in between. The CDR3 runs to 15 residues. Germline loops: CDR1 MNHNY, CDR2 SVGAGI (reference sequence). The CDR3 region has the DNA TGTGCCAGCAGCAGAGACAGCAACTCTGGAAACACCATATATTTT. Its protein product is CASSRDSNSGNTIYF.

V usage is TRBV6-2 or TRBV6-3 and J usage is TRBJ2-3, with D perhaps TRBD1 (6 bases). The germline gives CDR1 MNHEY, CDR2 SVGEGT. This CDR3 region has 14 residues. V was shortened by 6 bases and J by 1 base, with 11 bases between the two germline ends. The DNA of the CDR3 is TGTGCCAGCAGCGACAGGACCCGCACAGATACGCAGTATTTT. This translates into CASSDRTRTDTQYF.

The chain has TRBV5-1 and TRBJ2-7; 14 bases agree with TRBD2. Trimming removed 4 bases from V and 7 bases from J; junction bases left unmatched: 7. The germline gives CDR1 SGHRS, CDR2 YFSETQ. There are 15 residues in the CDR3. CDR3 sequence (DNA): TGCGCCAGCAGCCTAACGGGACTAGCGGGAGTGGAGCAGTACTTC. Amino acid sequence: CASSLTGLAGVEQYF.

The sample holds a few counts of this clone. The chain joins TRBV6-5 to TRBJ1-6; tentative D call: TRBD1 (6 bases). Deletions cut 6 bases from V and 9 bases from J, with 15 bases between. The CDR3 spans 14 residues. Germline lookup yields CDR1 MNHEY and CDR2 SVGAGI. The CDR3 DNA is TGTGCCAGCAGGGATAGGGCAGGGGTTTCACCCCTCCACTTT. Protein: CASRDRAGVSPLHF.

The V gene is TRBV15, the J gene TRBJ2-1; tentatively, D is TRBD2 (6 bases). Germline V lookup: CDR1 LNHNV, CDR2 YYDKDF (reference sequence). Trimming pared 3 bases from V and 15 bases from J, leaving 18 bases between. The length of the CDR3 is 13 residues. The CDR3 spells CATSSTELVGGFF. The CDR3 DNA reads TGTGCCACCAGCAGCACGGAACTAGTCGGGGGGTTCTTC.

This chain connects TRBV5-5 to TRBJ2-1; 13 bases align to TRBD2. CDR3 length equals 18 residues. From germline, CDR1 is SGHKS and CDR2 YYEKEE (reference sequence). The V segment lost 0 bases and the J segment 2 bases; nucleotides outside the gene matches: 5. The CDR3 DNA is TGTGCCAGCAGCTTGGGACTAGCGGGAGGACGAACCTACAATGAGCAGTTCTTC. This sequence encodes CASSLGLAGGRTYNEQFF. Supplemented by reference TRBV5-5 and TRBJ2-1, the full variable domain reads DAGVTQSPTHLIKTRGQQVTLRCSPISGHKSVSWYQQVLGQGPQFIFQYYEKEERGRGNFPDRFSARQFPNYSSELNVNALLLGDSALYLCASSLGLAGGRTYNEQFFGPGTRLTVL.

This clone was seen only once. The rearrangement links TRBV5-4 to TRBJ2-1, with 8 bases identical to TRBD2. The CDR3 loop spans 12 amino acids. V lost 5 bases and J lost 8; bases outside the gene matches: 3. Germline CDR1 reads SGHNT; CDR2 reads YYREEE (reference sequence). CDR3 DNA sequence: TGTGCCAGCAGTGGGACTAGGTATGAGCAGTTCTTC. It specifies CASSGTRYEQFF.

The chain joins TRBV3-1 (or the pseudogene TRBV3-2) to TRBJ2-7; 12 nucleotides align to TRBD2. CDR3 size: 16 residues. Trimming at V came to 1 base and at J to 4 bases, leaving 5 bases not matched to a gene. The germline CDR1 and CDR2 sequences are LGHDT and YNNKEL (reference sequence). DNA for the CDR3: TGTGCCAGCAGCCAAGGATGGACTAGCGGGACATACGAGCAGTACTTC. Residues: CASSQGWTSGTYEQYF.

The CDR3 DNA is TGTGCCAGCAGTCGTGACAGGGCGGCAGATACGCAGTATTTT. Translation gives CASSRDRAADTQYF. The chain uses TRBV27 and TRBJ2-3; 7 bases map to TRBD1. Unmatched junction bases numbered 6, after V lost 5 bases and J lost 4 bases. This CDR3 contains 14 residues. Germline V gives CDR1 MNHEY, CDR2 SMNVEV (reference sequence).

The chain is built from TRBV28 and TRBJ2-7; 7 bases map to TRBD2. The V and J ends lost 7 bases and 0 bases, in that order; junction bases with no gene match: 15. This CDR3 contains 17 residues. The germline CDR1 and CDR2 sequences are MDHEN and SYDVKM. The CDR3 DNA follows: TGTGCCAGCACCGAAATTGGCGGAGCGGGGAGCTCCTACGAGCAGTACTTC. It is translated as CASTEIGGAGSSYEQYF.

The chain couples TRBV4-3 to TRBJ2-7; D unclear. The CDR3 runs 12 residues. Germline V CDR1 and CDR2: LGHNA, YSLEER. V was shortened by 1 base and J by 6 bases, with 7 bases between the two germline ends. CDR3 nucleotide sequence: TGCGCCAGCAGCCAAGGTCTAAGCGAGCAGTACTTC. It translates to CASSQGLSEQYF.

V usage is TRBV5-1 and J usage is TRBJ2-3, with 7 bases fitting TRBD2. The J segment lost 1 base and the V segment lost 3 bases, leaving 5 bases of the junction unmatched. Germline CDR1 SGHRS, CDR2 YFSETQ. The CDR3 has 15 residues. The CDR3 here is CASSSSGDRTDTQYF. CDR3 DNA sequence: TGCGCCAGCAGCTCTAGCGGAGATCGCACAGATACGCAGTATTTT.

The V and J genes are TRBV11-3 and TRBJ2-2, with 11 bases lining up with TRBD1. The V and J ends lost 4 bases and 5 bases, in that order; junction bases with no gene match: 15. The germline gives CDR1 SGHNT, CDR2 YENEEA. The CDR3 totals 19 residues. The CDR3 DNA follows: TGTGCCAGCAGCTCACACGCCCTATCCGGGACAGGGGGAACCGGGGAGCTGTTTTTT. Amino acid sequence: CASSSHALSGTGGTGELFF.

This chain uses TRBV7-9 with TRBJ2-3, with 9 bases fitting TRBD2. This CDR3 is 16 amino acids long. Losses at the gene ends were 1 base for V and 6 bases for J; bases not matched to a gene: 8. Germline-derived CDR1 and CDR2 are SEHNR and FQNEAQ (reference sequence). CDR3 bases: TGTGCCAGCAGCTTAGTTGCGGGAGGGCGTCGTGATACGCAGTATTTT. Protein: CASSLVAGGRRDTQYF.